A single T cell receptor (beta chain) is shown here with its context. Germline V gene lookup returns CDR1 DFQATT and CDR2 SNEGSKA (reference sequence). The germline V and J ends were trimmed by 0 bases and 2 bases, with 13 bases remaining between them. The CDR3 spans 15 residues. From the 5' RACE reads, TCRdb called clonotypes with MiXCR, one entry per CDR3 protein. Of about 40,000 distinct CDR3 sequences in the sample, approximately 20% were seen once. Sequences were obtained from naive CD4+ T cells sorted from a lymph node. Stated subset: naive CD4+ T cells, CD4+CD45RA+CD25-. This clonotype was sampled from a female donor with breast cancer. The genes are TRBV20-1 and TRBJ2-5, with D perhaps TRBD1 (6 bases). CDR3 DNA: TGCAGTGCTAGAGATGCGACAGGAGTACAAGAGACCCAGTACTTC. Translated: CSARDATGVQETQYF.